One sample yielded the 8 T cell receptor beta chains listed below, sequenced in a study of pediatric ulcerative colitis. Rectal tissue came from one to two pinch biopsies taken at colonoscopy. Data came from immunoSEQ multiplex PCR; TCRdb stores just in-frame clones and leaves some out. The sample has 15,000 to 20,000 clones, 60% to 80% seen once; the top ten hold 6.5% to 9.5%. Input material: gut tissue. These TCRs come from a boy aged 5-17 years who was a control in a study of pediatric ulcerative colitis.

The V call is TRBV5-6, the J call TRBJ2-1; D is uncertain. V dropped 2 bases and J dropped 4 bases, with 7 bases sitting between them. This CDR3 has 13 residues. Germline V gene data show CDR1 as SGHDT and CDR2 as YYEEEE. CDR3 loop: CASSFQAYNEQFF. In DNA form, the CDR3 reads TGTGCCAGCAGCTTCCAGGCGTACAATGAGCAGTTCTTC. Combining the CDR3 with reference TRBV5-6 and TRBJ2-1 gives the whole variable domain DAGVTQSPTHLIKTRGQQVTLRCSPKSGHDTVSWYQQALGQGPQFIFQYYEEEERQRGNFPDRFSGHQFPNYSSELNVNALLLGDSALYLCASSFQAYNEQFFGPGTRLTVL.

The V and J genes are TRBV5-1 and TRBJ2-7, with 8 bases aligning to TRBD1. The V gene's germline CDR1 is SGHRS and CDR2 YFSETQ. The CDR3 covers 13 residues. V gave up 4 bases and J gave up 4 bases; unmatched junction bases: 4. The CDR3 nucleotides are TGCGCCAGCAGCACGGACAGGGAATACGAGCAGTACTTC. Translating it yields CASSTDREYEQYF.

The chain combines TRBV4-3 with TRBJ2-3, with D perhaps matching TRBD2 (5 bases). The CDR3 is made up of 17 amino acids. Germline V gene sequence: CDR1 LGHNA, CDR2 YSLEER. V lost 0 bases, J lost 2 bases, and 15 bases lay in between. The CDR3 loop is CASSQESSVIHTDTQYF. Here the CDR3 DNA reads TGCGCCAGCAGCCAAGAGAGTAGCGTGATCCACACAGATACGCAGTATTTT.

The genes are TRBV18 and TRBJ2-7; 14 bases map to TRBD2. V lost 3 bases to trimming and J lost 5 bases; unmatched junction nucleotides: 3. CDR1 KGHSH and CDR2 LQKENI come from the germline V gene. The CDR3 is 15 residues long. The CDR3 is CASSPGLAGVNEQYF. The CDR3, as DNA: TGTGCCAGCTCACCGGGACTAGCGGGAGTAAACGAGCAGTACTTC.

V and J are TRBV27 and TRBJ1-5, with a tentative D call TRBD1 (6 bases). Trimming stripped 3 bases from V and 3 bases from J, with 12 bases between. The CDR3 spans 15 residues. Germline CDR1 and CDR2: MNHEY and SMNVEV (reference sequence). CDR3 bases: TGTGCCAGCAGTTTTCAGACAGGAAACAATCAGCCCCAGCATTTT. Residues: CASSFQTGNNQPQHF.

The chain is built from TRBV6-5 and TRBJ1-5; D gene unclear. Per the germline V gene, CDR1 is MNHEY and CDR2 is SVGAGI. CDR3 size: 14 residues. The V and J ends lost 7 bases and 0 bases respectively, with 10 bases between them. CDR3 DNA: TGTGCCAGCATAGGTTCGAATAGCAATCAGCCCCAGCATTTT. Protein product: CASIGSNSNQPQHF.

The chain combines TRBV27 with TRBJ1-4; D gene uncertain. Germline CDR1 is MNHEY and CDR2 is SMNVEV (reference sequence). The CDR3 is 13 amino acids. V was shortened by 1 base and J by 7 bases, with 7 bases between the two germline ends. The CDR3 protein is CASSLWATEKLFF. As DNA, the CDR3 is TGTGCCAGCAGTTTATGGGCCACTGAAAAACTGTTTTTT.

This chain joins TRBV20-1 and TRBJ2-5, with a possible D match to TRBD1 (6 bases). The CDR3 loop spans 11 amino acids. V lost 7 bases and J 1 base, leaving 7 bases between the germline ends. CDR1 is DFQATT and CDR2 is SNEGSKA in the germline V gene (reference sequence). The CDR3 nucleotides read TGCAGTGGGACAGTCCAAGAGACCCAGTACTTC. Translation gives CSGTVQETQYF.